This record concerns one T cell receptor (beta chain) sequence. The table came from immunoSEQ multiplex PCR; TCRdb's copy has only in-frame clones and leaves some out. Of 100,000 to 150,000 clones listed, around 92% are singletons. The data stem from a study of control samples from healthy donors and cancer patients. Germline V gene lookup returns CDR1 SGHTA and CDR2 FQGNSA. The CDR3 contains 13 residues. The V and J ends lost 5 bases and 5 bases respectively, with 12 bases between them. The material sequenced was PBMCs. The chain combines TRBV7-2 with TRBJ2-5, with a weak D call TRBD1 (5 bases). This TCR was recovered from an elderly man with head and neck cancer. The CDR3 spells CASSGTRGETQYF. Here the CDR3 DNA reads TGTGCCAGCAGCGGCACAAGGGGCGAGACCCAGTACTTC.